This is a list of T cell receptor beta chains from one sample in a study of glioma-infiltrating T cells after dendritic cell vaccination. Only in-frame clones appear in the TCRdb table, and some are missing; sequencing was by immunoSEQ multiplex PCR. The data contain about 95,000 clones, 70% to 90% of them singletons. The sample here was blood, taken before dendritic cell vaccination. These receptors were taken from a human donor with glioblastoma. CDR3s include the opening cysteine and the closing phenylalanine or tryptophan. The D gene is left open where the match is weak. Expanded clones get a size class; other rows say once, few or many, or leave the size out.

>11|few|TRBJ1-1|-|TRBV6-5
TGTGCCAGCAAGACTAACACTGAAGCTTTCTTT
CASKTNTEAFF
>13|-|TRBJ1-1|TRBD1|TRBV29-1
TGCAGCGTCTGGACAGGGCCGAACACTGAAGCTTTCTTT
CSVWTGPNTEAFF
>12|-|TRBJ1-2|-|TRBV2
TGTGCCAGCAGACCCTTCGGGGGTGGCTACACCTTC
CASRPFGGGYTF
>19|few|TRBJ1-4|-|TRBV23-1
TGCGCCAGCAGTCAATCCCAACCCAAGACAGAATCTTATAATGAAAAACTGTTTTTT
CASSQSQPKTESYNEKLFF
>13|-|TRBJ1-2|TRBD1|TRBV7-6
TGTGCCAGCAGCCCGGGACAGGGGCCTGGCTACACCTTC
CASSPGQGPGYTF
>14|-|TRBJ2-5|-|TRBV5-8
TGTGCCAGCAACTATCTCCAGGGCGGAGAGACCCAGTACTTC
CASNYLQGGETQYF
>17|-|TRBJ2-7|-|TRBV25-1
TGTGCCAGCAGTGAATATGGGCCCCCCGGGGGGCGTTTCGAGCAGTACTTC
CASSEYGPPGGRFEQYF
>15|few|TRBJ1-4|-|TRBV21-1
TGTGCCAGCCGCCCCATAAGAGGGGAGGGGGAAAAACTGTTTTTT
CASRPIRGEGEKLFF
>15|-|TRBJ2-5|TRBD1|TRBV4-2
TGTGCCAGCAGCCCCCGACAGGGACCCCAAGAGACCCAGTACTTC
CASSPRQGPQETQYF
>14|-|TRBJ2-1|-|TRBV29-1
TGCAGCGTTCCTCCGGGACTCGCAGGGAATGAGCAGTTCTTC
CSVPPGLAGNEQFF
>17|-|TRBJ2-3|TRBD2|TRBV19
TGTGCCAGTAGTATGATGGGACTAGCAACTAGCACAGATACGCAGTATTTT
CASSMMGLATSTDTQYF
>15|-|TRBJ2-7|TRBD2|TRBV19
TGTGCCAGTAGCCAGACTAGCGCTTACTCCTACGAGCAGTACTTC
CASSQTSAYSYEQYF
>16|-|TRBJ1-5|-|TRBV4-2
TGTGCCAGCAGCCAAGAAGGGGCCCATAGCAATCAGCCCCAGCATTTT
CASSQEGAHSNQPQHF
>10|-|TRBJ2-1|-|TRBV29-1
TGCAGCGTTGACCTAACAGGGAGGTTCTTC
CSVDLTGRFF
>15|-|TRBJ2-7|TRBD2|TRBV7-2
TGTGCCAGCAGCTTTAGCGGGGTAAATCCCTACGAGCAGTACTTC
CASSFSGVNPYEQYF
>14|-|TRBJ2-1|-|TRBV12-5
TGTGCTAGTGGTCGCGGGACGGCGGCTTGGGAGCAGTTCTTC
CASGRGTAAWEQFF
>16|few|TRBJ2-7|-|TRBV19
TGTGCCAGTACCATGGGGTGGGGACTCGGGTCCTACGAGCAGTACTTC
CASTMGWGLGSYEQYF
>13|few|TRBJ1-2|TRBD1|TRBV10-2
TGCGCCAGCAGTTTACAGGGGCTTGGAGGCTACACCTTC
CASSLQGLGGYTF
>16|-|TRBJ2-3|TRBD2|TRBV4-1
TGCGCCAGCAGCCGCCTTGTTGCGGGGGGTGCAGATACGCAGTATTTT
CASSRLVAGGADTQYF
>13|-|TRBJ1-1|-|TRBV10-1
TGCGCCAGCAGTGAAAGAGCGGACACTGAAGCTTTCTTT
CASSERADTEAFF
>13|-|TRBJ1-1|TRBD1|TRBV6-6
TGTGCCAGCAGTTTTACAGGGGGCGGGGGGGCTTTCTTT
CASSFTGGGGAFF
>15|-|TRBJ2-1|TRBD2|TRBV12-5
TGTGCTAGTGGCACGGGACTAGCGGGATACAATGAGCAGTTCTTC
CASGTGLAGYNEQFF
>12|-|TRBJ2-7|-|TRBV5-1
TGCGCCAGCAGTATTTCGGGGTGGGAGCAGTACTTC
CASSISGWEQYF
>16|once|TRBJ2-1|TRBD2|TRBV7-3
TGTGCCAGCAGCTTAGCTAGTGGGAGGGTTACCAATGAGCAGTTCTTC
CASSLASGRVTNEQFF
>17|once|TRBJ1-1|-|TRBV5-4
TGTGCCAGCAGCTTGTTCCCCAGACCGTTGACTGACACTGAAGCTTTCTTT
CASSLFPRPLTDTEAFF
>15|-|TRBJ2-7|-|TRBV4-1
TGCGCCAGCAGCTACCTACGGGAGCCCCCCTACGAGCAGTACTTC
CASSYLREPPYEQYF
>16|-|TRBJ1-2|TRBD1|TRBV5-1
TGCGCCAGCAGCTCGACCGGGACAGGGGGGATCTATGGCTACACCTTC
CASSSTGTGGIYGYTF
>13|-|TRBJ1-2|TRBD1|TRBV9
TGTGCCAGCAAAGGGGGCGAGCGCTATGGCTACACCTTC
CASKGGERYGYTF
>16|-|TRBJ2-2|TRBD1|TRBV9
TGTGCCAGCAGCCCCAGAGACAGGGACCTAGACGGGGAGCTGTTTTTT
CASSPRDRDLDGELFF
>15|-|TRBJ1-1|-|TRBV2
TGTGCCAGCAGTGAACCGGGGACAACTTCGACTGAAGCTTTCTTT
CASSEPGTTSTEAFF
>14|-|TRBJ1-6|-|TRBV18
TGTGCCAGCTCACCGTCGCAGGGAGGATCACCCCTCCACTTT
CASSPSQGGSPLHF
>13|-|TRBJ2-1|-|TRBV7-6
TGTGCCAGCAGCTCTTTGAGCGGCAATGAGCAGTTCTTC
CASSSLSGNEQFF
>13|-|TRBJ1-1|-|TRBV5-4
TGTGCCAGCAGGAGGGACGGAGGGACTGAAGCTTTCTTT
CASRRDGGTEAFF
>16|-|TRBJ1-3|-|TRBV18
TGTGCCAGCTCACCACCGGGCGGGATTAATGGAAACACCATATATTTT
CASSPPGGINGNTIYF
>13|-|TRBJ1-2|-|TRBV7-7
TGTGCTAGCAGCTTAGCGCTAGGCCGGGAGGTCACCTTC
CASSLALGREVTF
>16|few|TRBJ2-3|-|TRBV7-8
TGTGCCAGCAGCTTGGGTACGGGGAGGAGCACAGATACGCAGTATTTT
CASSLGTGRSTDTQYF
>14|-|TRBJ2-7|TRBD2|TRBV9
TGTGCCAGCAGCCCTAGCGGGAGGGGGTACGAGCAGTACTTC
CASSPSGRGYEQYF
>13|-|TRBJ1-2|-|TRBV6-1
TGTGCCAGCAGTGAAAGGGGAAACTATGGCTACACCTTC
CASSERGNYGYTF
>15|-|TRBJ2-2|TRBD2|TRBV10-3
TGTGCCATCAGGGACAGCGGGAGAGGCACCGGGGAGCTGTTTTTT
CAIRDSGRGTGELFF
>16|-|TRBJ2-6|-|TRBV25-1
TGTGCCAGCAGTGCCCTAGCGACCTCTGGGGCCAACGTCCTGACTTTC
CASSALATSGANVLTF
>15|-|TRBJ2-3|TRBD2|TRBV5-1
TGCGCCAGCGGGCGGACTAGCGGGGGAGACGATACGCAGTATTTT
CASGRTSGGDDTQYF
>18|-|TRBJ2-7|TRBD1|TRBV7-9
TGTGCCAGCAGCTTCCTTCCAGGGGGCGTCCTGAGCTCCTACGAGCAGTACTTC
CASSFLPGGVLSSYEQYF
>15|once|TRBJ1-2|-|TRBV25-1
TGTGCCAGCAGTGAGACAGTAGTGGGACTCTATGGCTACACCTTC
CASSETVVGLYGYTF
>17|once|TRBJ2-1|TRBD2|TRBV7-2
TGTGCCAGCAGCGTAGGACTAGCGGGAGGAGACTACAATGAGCAGTTCTTC
CASSVGLAGGDYNEQFF
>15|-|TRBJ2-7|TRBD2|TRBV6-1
TGTGCCAGCAGTGTCCCTCTAGCGGCGACCTACGAGCAGTACTTC
CASSVPLAATYEQYF
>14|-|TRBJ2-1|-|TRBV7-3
TGTGCCAGCAGCTTAACGTCCGCGGGAAGTGAGCAGTTCTTC
CASSLTSAGSEQFF
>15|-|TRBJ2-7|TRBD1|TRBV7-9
TGTGCCAGCAGCTTAATAGGGGGCATTTTATACGAGCAGTACTTC
CASSLIGGILYEQYF
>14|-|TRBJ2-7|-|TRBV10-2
TGCGCCAGCACCGCTACAGGGTTGAACTACGAGCAGTACTTC
CASTATGLNYEQYF
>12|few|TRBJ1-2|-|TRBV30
TGTGCCTGGAGTGCTGGCCGATTGGGCTACACCTTC
CAWSAGRLGYTF
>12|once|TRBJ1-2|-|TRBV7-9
TGTGCCAGCAGCTCCCGGGGGATAGGCTACACCTTC
CASSSRGIGYTF
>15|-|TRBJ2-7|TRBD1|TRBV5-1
TGCGCCAGCAGCTTCGGACAGGGGGCGTTTGACGAGCAGTACTTC
CASSFGQGAFDEQYF